This record looks at one TCR beta chain sequence and its context. What it binds is unknown. These data come from a study of human T cells and chemical hapten exposure. Study overall: From small differences in pooled library volume came most of the variation in per-sample TCR yields. Study-level points and caveats: Those TCRs sitting above 1 in 1000 frequency stayed the same with DPC sensitization.

TCRdb reprocessed the RACE reads with MiXCR, giving one entry per CDR3 protein. The sample has about 130,000 distinct CDR3 sequences, roughly 9% seen once; the top ten hold around 2%. Germline CDR1 is SGHTA and CDR2 is FQGNSA. The V and J ends lost 5 bases and 3 bases, in that order; junction bases with no gene match: 7. The CDR3 sequence is 15 residues long. Time point: healthy volunteer bleed at 2 weeks. From whole blood left unfractionated, total RNA was extracted. This TCR came from a male donor in good health. Some clones in this sample may be carry-over from other donors' samples. The rearrangement joins TRBV7-2 to TRBJ1-5, with 7 bases fitting TRBD1. The sequenced material came from whole blood. The DNA for the CDR3 is TGTGCCAGCAGCCTAACAGGGGACAACAATCAGCCCCAGCATTTT. Translating gives CASSLTGDNNQPQHF.